This T cell receptor (beta chain) was captured by sequencing in a study of blood T cell repertoires in COVID-19. In the study overall: Samples of COVID-19 (acute and convalescent) were obtained from the United States, Italy and Spain. From T cells, B-cell-depleted T cells, or PBMCs came the material, which was cDNA or gDNA.

The germline V and J ends were trimmed by 4 bases and 1 base, with 9 bases remaining between them. Germline values: CDR1 KGHDR, CDR2 SFDVKD. This CDR3 spans 14 amino acids. Clones were read by immunoSEQ multiplex PCR, and TCRdb kept only the in-frame ones, dropping some. The sample lists under 200,000 clones, more than 65% occurring once. The study recruited people aged roughly 18 to 95 years across around 23 US areas. Symptom resolution, clearance, or two negative PCRs marked the recovered donors of Cohort 3. Specimen: PBMCs or T cells enriched from blood (not recorded which). The chain uses TRBV24-1 and TRBJ1-2, with D possibly matching TRBD1 (5 bases). The sequence came from a man aged 45-65 years who had recovered from COVID-19. This chain's CDR3 is CATSEGGVNYGYTF. The CDR3, as DNA: TGTGCCACCAGTGAGGGAGGGGTTAACTATGGCTACACCTTC.